Described below is a single T cell receptor beta chain sequence and its context. CDR1 SGHRS and CDR2 YFSETQ come from the germline V gene. The CDR3 extends over 15 amino acids. V lost 0 bases and J lost 1, with 10 bases in between. Participant reports of clinical history set cohort assignment. Symptom resolution, clearance, or two negative PCRs marked donors in Cohort 3 as recovered. This entry is derived from a study of blood T cell repertoires in COVID-19. The data were produced by immunoSEQ multiplex PCR, yet TCRdb's version contains in-frame clones alone and is incomplete. The data contain roughly 300,000 clones, approximately 89% of them seen just once; the ten biggest clones take up approximately 5.3%.

The material sequenced was PBMCs or T cells enriched from blood (not recorded which). The sequence was obtained from a woman aged 30 to 39 who had recovered from COVID-19. J is TRBJ1-1 and V is TRBV5-1; D is ambiguous. CDR3 sequence (DNA): TGCGCCAGCAGCTTGGGAGCGGTCCCGAACACTGAAGCTTTCTTT. Its protein is CASSLGAVPNTEAFF.